This T cell receptor (beta chain) was identified during a study of blood T cell repertoires in COVID-19. This CDR3 region has 16 residues. Germline-derived CDR1 and CDR2 are SGHVS and FNYEAQ. J gave up 5 bases and V 1 base, and 7 bases lay outside the gene matches. Enrollees, about 18 to 90 years old, lived in some 24 US areas. Participants reported their clinical history, and cohort assignment relied on those reports. Recovery among Cohort 3 donors was established by two negative PCRs, clearance, or symptom resolution. Measured with immunoSEQ multiplex PCR; TCRdb has only the in-frame clones, and not every one. This sample has some 110,000 clones, with around 84% found just once.

The sequence was collected from a woman aged 25 to 39 who had recovered from COVID-19. Specimen: PBMCs or T cells enriched from blood (not recorded which). This rearrangement joins TRBV7-6 to TRBJ2-5; 10 bases fit TRBD1. CDR3 coding DNA: TGTGCCAGCAGCTTAGTAGGACAGGGGGTGTGGGAGACCCAGTACTTC. As protein: CASSLVGQGVWETQYF.